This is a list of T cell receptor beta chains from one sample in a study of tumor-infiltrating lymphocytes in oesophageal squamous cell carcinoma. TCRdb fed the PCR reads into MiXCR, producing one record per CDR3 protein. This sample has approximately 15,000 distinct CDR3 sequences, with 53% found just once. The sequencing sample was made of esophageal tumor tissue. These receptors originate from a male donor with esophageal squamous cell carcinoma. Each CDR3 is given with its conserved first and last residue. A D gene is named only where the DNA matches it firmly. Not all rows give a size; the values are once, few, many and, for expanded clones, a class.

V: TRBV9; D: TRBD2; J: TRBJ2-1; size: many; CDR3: CASSPAPGTSGRYEQFF; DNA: TGTGCCAGCAGCCCGGCACCCGGGACTAGCGGGAGATATGAGCAGTTCTTC
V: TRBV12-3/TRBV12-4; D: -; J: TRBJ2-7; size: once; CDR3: CASSLGVLSYEQYF; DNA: TGTGCCAGCAGTTTAGGGGTTCTTAGCTACGAGCAGTACTTC
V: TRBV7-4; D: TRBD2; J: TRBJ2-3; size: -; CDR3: CASSLLAGDADTQYF; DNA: TGTGCCAGCAGCTTACTAGCGGGAGACGCAGATACGCAGTATTTT
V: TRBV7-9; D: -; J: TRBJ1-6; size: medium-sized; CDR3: CASSLARQGVDSPLHF; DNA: TGTGCCAGCAGCTTAGCTCGGCAGGGTGTAGACTCACCCCTCCACTTT
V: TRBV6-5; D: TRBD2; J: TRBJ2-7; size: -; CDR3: CASSEVAGVFNEQYF; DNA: TGTGCCAGCAGTGAGGTGGCGGGGGTTTTCAACGAGCAGTACTTC
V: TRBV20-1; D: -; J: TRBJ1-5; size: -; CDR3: CSARDREGNQPQHF; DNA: TGCAGTGCTAGAGATCGGGAGGGCAATCAGCCCCAGCATTTT
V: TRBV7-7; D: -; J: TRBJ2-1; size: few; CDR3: CASSLGRGDEQFF; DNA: TGTGCTAGCAGCCTTGGGCGAGGGGATGAGCAGTTCTTC
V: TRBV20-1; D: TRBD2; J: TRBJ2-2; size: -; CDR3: CSARAGGTGELFF; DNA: TGCAGTGCTAGAGCGGGAGGTACCGGGGAGCTGTTTTTT
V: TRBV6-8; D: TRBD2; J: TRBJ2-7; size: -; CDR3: CASSPTWTSGMGEQYF; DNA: TGTGCCAGCAGTCCTACCTGGACTAGCGGGATGGGAGAGCAGTACTTC
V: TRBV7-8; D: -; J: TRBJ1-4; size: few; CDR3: CASSLGGGGANEKLFF; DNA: TGTGCCAGCAGCTTAGGGGGTGGGGGAGCTAATGAAAAACTGTTTTTT
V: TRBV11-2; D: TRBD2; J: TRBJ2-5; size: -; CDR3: CASSLGTSGGALQETQYF; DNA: TGTGCCAGCAGCTTGGGGACTAGCGGGGGGGCATTGCAGGAGACCCAGTACTTC
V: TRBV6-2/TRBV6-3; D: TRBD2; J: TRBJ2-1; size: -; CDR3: CASSERSGRTKFF; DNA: TGTGCCAGCAGTGAACGAAGCGGGAGGACCAAGTTCTTC
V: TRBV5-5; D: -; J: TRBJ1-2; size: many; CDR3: CASSLAPGMKDGYTF; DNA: TGTGCCAGCAGCTTGGCGCCGGGAATGAAAGATGGCTACACCTTC
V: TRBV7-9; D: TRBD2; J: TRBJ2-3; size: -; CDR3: CASSRTSGGAFIDTQYF; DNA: TGTGCCAGCAGCCGGACTAGCGGGGGGGCTTTTATAGATACGCAGTATTTT
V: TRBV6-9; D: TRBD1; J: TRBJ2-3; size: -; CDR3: CASSRPGTATDTQYF; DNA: TGTGCCAGCAGTCGACCCGGGACAGCCACAGATACGCAGTATTTT
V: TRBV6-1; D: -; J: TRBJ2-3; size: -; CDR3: CATETQRTDTQYF; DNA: TGTGCCACCGAAACCCAGCGCACAGATACGCAGTATTTT
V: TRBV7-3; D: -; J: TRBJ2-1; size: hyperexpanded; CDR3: CASSLRETPYNEQFF; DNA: TGTGCCAGCAGCTTAAGGGAGACCCCCTACAATGAGCAGTTCTTC
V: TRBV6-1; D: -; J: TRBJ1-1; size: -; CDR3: CASSSWGHTEAFF; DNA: TGTGCCAGCAGTTCCTGGGGGCACACTGAAGCTTTCTTT
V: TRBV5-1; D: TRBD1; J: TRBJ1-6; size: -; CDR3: CASSARDRRSPLHF; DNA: TGCGCCAGCAGCGCACGGGACAGACGTTCACCCCTCCACTTT
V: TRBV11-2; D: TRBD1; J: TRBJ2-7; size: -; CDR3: CASSLGTGQNPYEQYF; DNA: TGTGCCAGCAGCTTAGGGACGGGACAGAACCCCTACGAGCAGTACTTC
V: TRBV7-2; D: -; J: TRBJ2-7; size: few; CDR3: CASSLGSGTKPYEQYF; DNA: TGTGCCAGCAGCTTAGGAAGCGGGACAAAACCGTACGAGCAGTACTTC
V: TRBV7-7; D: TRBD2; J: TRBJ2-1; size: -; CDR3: CASSLEPGGSSYNEQFF; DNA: TGTGCTAGCAGCTTAGAGCCGGGAGGGAGCTCCTACAATGAGCAGTTCTTC
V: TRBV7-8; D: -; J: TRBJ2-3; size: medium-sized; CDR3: CASSAAWGGTDTQYF; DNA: TGTGCCAGCAGCGCCGCTTGGGGTGGCACAGATACGCAGTATTTT